This T cell receptor (beta chain) emerged from a study of control samples from healthy donors and cancer patients. The CDR3 loop spans 14 amino acids. V lost 3 bases and J 4 bases, leaving 13 bases between the germline ends. Per the germline V gene, CDR1 is SGHRS and CDR2 is YFSETQ. Profiling relied on immunoSEQ multiplex PCR, and the TCRdb table lists in-frame clones only, not all of them. The data contain some 410,000 clones, 75% to 95% of them singletons. The J gene is TRBJ2-5, the V gene TRBV5-1, with D tentatively TRBD2 (6 bases). The clonotype originates from a man aged 40-49 years with head and neck cancer. Sequencing input: PBMCs. In nucleotides, the CDR3 is TGCGCCAGCAGCTGGATGTTGGGGGGAGAGACCCAGTACTTC. Encoded protein: CASSWMLGGETQYF.